This T cell receptor (beta chain) was retrieved from a study of cytomegalovirus exposure and HLA in healthy donors. 60 Vbeta and 13 Jbeta primers were used in PCR. Produced via immunoSEQ multiplex PCR; TCRdb's table is partial and in-frame only. The sample lists 150,000 to 200,000 clones, roughly 80% occurring once. Study results and caveats: TCR association rates varied by HLA locus in a later analysis, with DRB1 highest and HLA-C lowest.

This CDR3 spans 13 amino acids. CDR1 and CDR2 from the germline V gene are MNHNS and SASEGT. V lost 6 bases, J lost 4 bases, and 10 bases lay in between. Turning to this clone: Its antigen is unknown.

Sequences were obtained from PBMCs. This sequence was found in a male donor in good health and CMV-seronegative. The V call is TRBV6-1, the J call TRBJ1-5; D is possibly TRBD1 (6 bases). CDR3: CASSRTGNQPQHF. CDR3 nucleotides: TGTGCCAGCAGCCGTACAGGGAATCAGCCCCAGCATTTT.